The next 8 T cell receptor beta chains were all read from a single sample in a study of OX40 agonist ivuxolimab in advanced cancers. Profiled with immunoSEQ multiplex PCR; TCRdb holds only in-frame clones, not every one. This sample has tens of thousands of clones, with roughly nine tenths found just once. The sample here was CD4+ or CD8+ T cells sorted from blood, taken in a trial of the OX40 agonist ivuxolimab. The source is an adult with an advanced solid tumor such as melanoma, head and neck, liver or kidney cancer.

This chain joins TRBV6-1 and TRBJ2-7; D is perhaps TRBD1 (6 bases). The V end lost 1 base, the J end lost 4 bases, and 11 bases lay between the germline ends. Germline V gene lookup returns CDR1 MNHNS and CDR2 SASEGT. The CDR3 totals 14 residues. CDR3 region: CASSEGHREYEQYF. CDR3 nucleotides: TGTGCCAGCAGTGAAGGTCACAGGGAGTACGAGCAGTACTTC.

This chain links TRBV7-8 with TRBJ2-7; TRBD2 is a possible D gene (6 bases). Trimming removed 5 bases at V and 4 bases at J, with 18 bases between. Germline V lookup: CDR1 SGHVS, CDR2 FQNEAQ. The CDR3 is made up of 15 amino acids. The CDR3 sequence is CASSERAGKSYEQYF. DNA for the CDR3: TGTGCCAGCAGCGAGAGGGCGGGGAAATCTTACGAGCAGTACTTC.

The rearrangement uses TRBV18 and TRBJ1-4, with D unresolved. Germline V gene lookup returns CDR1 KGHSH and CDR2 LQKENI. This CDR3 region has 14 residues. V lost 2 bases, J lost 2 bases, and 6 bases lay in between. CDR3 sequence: CASSPGQTNEKLFF. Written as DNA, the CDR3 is TGTGCCAGCTCACCAGGGCAGACTAATGAAAAACTGTTTTTT.

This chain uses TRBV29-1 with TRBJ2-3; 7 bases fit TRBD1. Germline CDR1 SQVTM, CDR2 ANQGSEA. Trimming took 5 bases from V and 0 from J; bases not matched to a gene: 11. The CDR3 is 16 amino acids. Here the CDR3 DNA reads TGCAGCGTTAAAACGGACAGGACACATAGCACAGATACGCAGTATTTT. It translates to CSVKTDRTHSTDTQYF.

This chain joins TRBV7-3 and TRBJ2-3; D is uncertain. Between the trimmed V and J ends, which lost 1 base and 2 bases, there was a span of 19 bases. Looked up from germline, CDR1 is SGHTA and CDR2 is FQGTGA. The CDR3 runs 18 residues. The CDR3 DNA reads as TGTGCCAGCAGCTTAATAGGCAGCCGGAACGGTTACACAGATACGCAGTATTTT. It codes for CASSLIGSRNGYTDTQYF.

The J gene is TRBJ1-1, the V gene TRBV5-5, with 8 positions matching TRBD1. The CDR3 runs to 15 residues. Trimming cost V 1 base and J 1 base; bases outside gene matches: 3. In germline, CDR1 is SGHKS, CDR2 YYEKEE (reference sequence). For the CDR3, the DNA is TGTGCCAGCAGCTTGAATGGACAGGGGAACACTGAAGCTTTCTTT. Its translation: CASSLNGQGNTEAFF.

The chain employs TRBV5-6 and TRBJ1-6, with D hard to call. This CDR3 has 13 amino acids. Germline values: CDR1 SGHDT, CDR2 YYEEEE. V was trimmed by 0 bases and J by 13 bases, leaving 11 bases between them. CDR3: CASSLVGSGPLHF. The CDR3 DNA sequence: TGTGCCAGCAGCTTGGTAGGGTCGGGGCCCCTCCACTTT.

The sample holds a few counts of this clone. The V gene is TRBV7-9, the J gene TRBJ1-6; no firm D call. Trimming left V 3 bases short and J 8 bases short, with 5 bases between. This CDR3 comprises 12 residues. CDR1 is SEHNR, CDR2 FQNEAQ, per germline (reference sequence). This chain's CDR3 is CASSLKDSPLHF. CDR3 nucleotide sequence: TGTGCCAGCAGCTTGAAGGATTCACCCCTCCACTTT.